The 22 T cell receptor beta chains presented below share a single source sample, sequenced in a study of blood T cell repertoires in COVID-19. TCRdb keeps only in-frame clones here, not all; method: immunoSEQ multiplex PCR. Of fewer than 200,000 clones detected, 84% appear once; the ten largest clones hold less than 15%. The sequenced material came from PBMCs or T cells enriched from blood (not recorded which). These receptors all stem from a man aged 50 or older who had recovered from COVID-19.

Only one count was recorded for this clone. V and J are TRBV3-1 (or the pseudogene TRBV3-2) and TRBJ1-2; TRBD1 matches 12 bases. In germline, CDR1 is LGHDT, CDR2 YNNKEL (reference sequence). The length of the CDR3 is 16 residues. V trimming: 1 base; J trimming: 4 bases; junction bases outside the gene matches: 4. CDR3 DNA sequence: TGTGCCAGCAGCCAAGTTAAGGGACAGGGGGCCTATGGCTACACCTTC. It codes for CASSQVKGQGAYGYTF.

The chain has TRBV19 and TRBJ1-3; D not resolved. The CDR3 extends over 16 amino acids. Trimming shortened V by 7 bases and J by 0 bases, and 16 bases separated the two germline ends. Per the germline V gene, CDR1 is LNHDA and CDR2 is SQIVND (reference sequence). CDR3 region: CASTPLRGNSGNTIYF. CDR3 sequence (DNA): TGTGCCAGTACCCCCCTTCGAGGGAACTCTGGAAACACCATATATTTT.

The CDR3 here is CASSPEGEGYSPLHF. Written as DNA, the CDR3 is TGTGCCAGCAGCCCCGAGGGGGAGGGTTATTCACCCCTCCACTTT. The chain employs TRBV9 and TRBJ1-6, with TRBD1 as a possible D gene (6 bases). Per the germline V gene, CDR1 is SGDLS and CDR2 is YYNGEE. CDR3 length: 15 amino acids. Trimming stripped 4 bases from V and 8 bases from J, with 16 bases between.

V gene TRBV4-1 combines with J gene TRBJ2-7; 9 bases agree with TRBD2. J lost 5 bases, V lost 4 bases, and 9 bases had no gene match. The CDR3 is 15 amino acids. Germline V gene lookup returns CDR1 MGHRA and CDR2 YSYEKL. In DNA form, the CDR3 reads TGCGCCAGCAGCCCCTTCGCGGGGGGGCGCAACGAGCAGTACTTC. This sequence encodes CASSPFAGGRNEQYF.

V is TRBV19 and J is TRBJ2-7, with D maybe TRBD1 (5 bases). The germline gives CDR1 LNHDA, CDR2 SQIVND (reference sequence). The CDR3 loop spans 12 amino acids. V was trimmed by 6 bases and J by 0 bases, leaving 6 bases between them. CDR3 nucleotide sequence: TGTGCCAGTAGCACAGGCTCCTACGAGCAGTACTTC. Translating it yields CASSTGSYEQYF.

V is TRBV24-1 and J is TRBJ2-2; D unclear. The CDR3 loop spans 14 amino acids. V was trimmed by 5 bases and J by 5 bases, leaving 11 bases between them. Germline CDR1 reads KGHDR; CDR2 reads SFDVKD. The CDR3 DNA follows: TGTGCCACCAGTGTTTTTGCCGGTACCGGGGAGCTGTTTTTT. Protein sequence: CATSVFAGTGELFF.

The chain combines TRBV10-3 with TRBJ1-1; maybe TRBD1 (5 bases). The CDR3 consists of 15 residues. V lost 8 bases to trimming and J lost 5 bases, with 21 bases between them. Germline CDR1 and CDR2: ENHRY and SYGVKD. The CDR3 nucleotides are TGTGCCATCGGGCCAGGAGGGGATCGGGGAACTGAAGCTTTCTTT. Residues: CAIGPGGDRGTEAFF.

This clone has just a few counts. This chain uses TRBV3-1 (or the pseudogene TRBV3-2) with TRBJ1-3; tentative D call: TRBD1 (5 bases). The CDR3 runs 15 residues. Germline values: CDR1 LGHDT, CDR2 YNNKEL (reference sequence). V lost 8 bases and J lost 2, with 16 bases in between. The CDR3 region has the DNA TGTGCCAGCGGGGGGATAGCGAATCCTGGAAACACCATATATTTT. Its translation: CASGGIANPGNTIYF.

This clone was detected once. V and J are TRBV6-5 and TRBJ1-3; 7 nucleotides line up with TRBD1. Germline V lookup: CDR1 MNHEY, CDR2 SVGAGI. The CDR3 length is 15 residues. With 10 bases clipped from V and 0 bases from J, the junction kept 9 bases outside the gene matches. The CDR3 DNA reads as TGTGCCACCGAGACAGGGACCAGCTCTGGAAACACCATATATTTT. It is translated as CATETGTSSGNTIYF.

The chain carries TRBV7-3 and TRBJ2-1; TRBD1 might be the D (6 bases). This CDR3 spans 14 amino acids. CDR1 and CDR2 from the germline V gene are SGHTA and FQGTGA. Trimming removed 5 bases from V and 6 bases from J, with 14 bases in between. The CDR3 coding sequence is TGTGCCAGCAGCCGGGACACAAAAGCCAATGAGCAGTTCTTC. Translating it yields CASSRDTKANEQFF.

The chain recombines TRBV19 with TRBJ1-1; the match to TRBD1 covers 7 bases. The CDR3 has 18 residues. Germline V gene sequence: CDR1 LNHDA, CDR2 SQIVND (reference sequence). The V gene end was trimmed by 6 bases and the J gene end by 3 bases; junction bases not matched to a gene: 19. CDR3 DNA sequence: TGTGCCAGTAGACAAAACCCTTGGGTAGGGGGCGAGGACACTGAAGCTTTCTTT. Translating it yields CASRQNPWVGGEDTEAFF.

The chain recombines TRBV2 with TRBJ2-3; a weak D match, TRBD2 (6 bases). Germline V gene sequence: CDR1 SNHLY, CDR2 FYNNEI. The CDR3 consists of 14 residues. Trimming shortened V by 7 bases and J by 6 bases, and 17 bases separated the two germline ends. This CDR3 is CASKKVEGGDTQYF. CDR3 bases: TGTGCCAGCAAAAAGGTGGAGGGCGGGGATACGCAGTATTTT.

The chain recombines TRBV4-3 with TRBJ1-4; unclear D gene. Trimming stripped 2 bases from V and 0 bases from J, with 10 bases between. The CDR3 spans 16 residues. Germline CDR1 LGHNA, CDR2 YSLEER. CDR3 nucleotides: TGCGCCAGCAGCCAAATCGGCGGTGCAACTAATGAAAAACTGTTTTTT. As protein: CASSQIGGATNEKLFF.

In its sample, this clone was seen once. The J gene is TRBJ2-7, the V gene TRBV2; D might be TRBD2 (6 bases). The germline gives CDR1 SNHLY, CDR2 FYNNEI. The CDR3 has 12 amino acids. The V end lost 10 bases, the J end lost 1 base, and 11 bases lay between the germline ends. The CDR3 loop reads CATSRGSYEQYF. The CDR3 nucleotides read TGTGCCACGTCGCGGGGTTCCTACGAGCAGTACTTC.

The rearrangement uses TRBV5-4 and TRBJ1-1; D unresolved. The germline CDR1 and CDR2 sequences are SGHNT and YYREEE (reference sequence). The CDR3 length is 14 residues. V lost 5 bases and J 3 bases, leaving 14 bases between the germline ends. CDR3 amino acids: CASRRGPDYTEAFF. CDR3 bases: TGTGCCAGCAGGCGAGGGCCAGACTACACTGAAGCTTTCTTT.

This clone has only one observation. The V gene is TRBV4-3, the J gene TRBJ2-3; maybe TRBD2 (5 bases). Trimming shortened V by 4 bases and J by 3 bases, and 14 bases separated the two germline ends. Germline V CDR1 and CDR2: LGHNA, YSLEER. CDR3 length equals 15 residues. The CDR3 DNA is TGCGCCAGCAGCCCCGAGTCCGGGGTTACAGATACGCAGTATTTT. Protein product: CASSPESGVTDTQYF.

The gene calls are TRBV9 and TRBJ1-3, with 8 bases matching TRBD1. Unmatched junction bases numbered 9, after V lost 3 bases and J lost 4 bases. Germline assignment: CDR1 SGDLS and CDR2 YYNGEE. The CDR3 covers 16 residues. CDR3 DNA sequence: TGTGCCAGCAGCGAGGGACAGGCCTCGGGGGGAAACACCATATATTTT. This gives the protein CASSEGQASGGNTIYF.

Comments on this clone: Other DNA variants within this sample encode the same CDR3. This chain connects TRBV9 to TRBJ1-2; TRBD1 aligns across 9 bases. With V trimmed by 4 bases and J by 4 bases, 8 bases remained unmatched. Germline V gene lookup returns CDR1 SGDLS and CDR2 YYNGEE. The CDR3 consists of 15 residues. CDR3 in amino acids: CASSPRQGEGYGYTF. CDR3 coding DNA: TGTGCCAGCAGCCCCCGACAGGGGGAGGGCTATGGCTACACCTTC.

In this sample, this clone turned up a few times. The chain couples TRBV4-3 to TRBJ1-2; D not certain. The V gene's germline CDR1 is LGHNA and CDR2 YSLEER. The CDR3 extends over 14 amino acids. Trimming removed 0 bases from V and 1 base from J, with 6 bases in between. The CDR3 sequence: CASSQELVNYGYTF. The CDR3 DNA sequence: TGCGCCAGCAGCCAAGAACTGGTTAACTATGGCTACACCTTC.

This clone was detected only a few times. CDR3 sequence (DNA): TGTGCCATCAGCGAGGACGGGGTCACAGATACGCAGTATTTT. Its translation: CAISEDGVTDTQYF. The gene calls are TRBV10-3 and TRBJ2-3; a weak D match, TRBD2 (5 bases). Trimming removed 6 bases at V and 2 bases at J, with 12 bases between. Germline CDR1 and CDR2: ENHRY and SYGVKD. The CDR3 consists of 14 residues.

J is TRBJ2-3 and V is TRBV5-5; perhaps TRBD1 as D (6 bases). The CDR3 totals 18 residues. CDR1 and CDR2 from the germline V gene are SGHKS and YYEKEE (reference sequence). Deletions cut 4 bases from V and 2 bases from J, with 23 bases between. The CDR3 region has the DNA TGTGCCAGCAGCAAAAGGGGTAGGGAACAGGGCAACACAGATACGCAGTATTTT. It is translated as CASSKRGREQGNTDTQYF.

This clone was counted a single time. The chain uses TRBV27 and TRBJ1-6; 11 bases agree with TRBD1. The CDR3 extends over 15 amino acids. The germline gives CDR1 MNHEY, CDR2 SMNVEV (reference sequence). Trimming removed 5 bases from V and 9 bases from J; junction bases left unmatched: 6. The CDR3: CASSTWTGGFSPLHF. The CDR3 nucleotides read TGTGCCAGCAGTACCTGGACAGGGGGCTTTTCACCCCTCCACTTT.